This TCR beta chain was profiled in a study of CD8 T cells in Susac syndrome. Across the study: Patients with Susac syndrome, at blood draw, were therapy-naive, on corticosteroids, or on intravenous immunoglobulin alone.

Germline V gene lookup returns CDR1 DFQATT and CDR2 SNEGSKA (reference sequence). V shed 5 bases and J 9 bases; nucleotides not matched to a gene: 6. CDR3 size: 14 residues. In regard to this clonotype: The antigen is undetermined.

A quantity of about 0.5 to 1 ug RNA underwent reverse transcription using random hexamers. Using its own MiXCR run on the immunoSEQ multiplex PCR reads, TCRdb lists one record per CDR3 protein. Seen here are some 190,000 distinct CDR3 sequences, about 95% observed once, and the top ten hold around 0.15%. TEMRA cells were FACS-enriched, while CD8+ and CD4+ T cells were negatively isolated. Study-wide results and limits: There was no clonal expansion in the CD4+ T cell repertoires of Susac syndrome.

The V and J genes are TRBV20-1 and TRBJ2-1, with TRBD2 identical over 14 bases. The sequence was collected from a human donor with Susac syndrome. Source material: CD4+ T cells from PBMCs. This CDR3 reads CSAPGLAGGFEQFF. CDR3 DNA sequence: TGCAGTGCTCCAGGACTAGCGGGGGGTTTTGAGCAGTTCTTC.